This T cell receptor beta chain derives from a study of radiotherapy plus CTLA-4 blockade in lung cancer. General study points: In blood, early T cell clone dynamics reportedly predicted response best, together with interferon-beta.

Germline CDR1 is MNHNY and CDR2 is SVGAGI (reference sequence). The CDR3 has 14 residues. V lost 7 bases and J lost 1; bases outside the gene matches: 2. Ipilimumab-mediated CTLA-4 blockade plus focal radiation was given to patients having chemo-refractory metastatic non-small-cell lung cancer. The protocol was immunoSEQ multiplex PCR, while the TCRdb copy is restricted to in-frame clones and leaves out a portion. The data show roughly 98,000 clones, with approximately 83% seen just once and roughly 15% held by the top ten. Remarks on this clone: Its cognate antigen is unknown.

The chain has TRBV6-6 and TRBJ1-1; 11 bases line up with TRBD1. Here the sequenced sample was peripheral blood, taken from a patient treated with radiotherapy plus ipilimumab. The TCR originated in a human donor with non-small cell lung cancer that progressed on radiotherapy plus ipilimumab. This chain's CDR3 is CASKGTGGNTEAFF. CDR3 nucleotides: TGTGCCAGCAAGGGGACAGGGGGGAACACTGAAGCTTTCTTT.